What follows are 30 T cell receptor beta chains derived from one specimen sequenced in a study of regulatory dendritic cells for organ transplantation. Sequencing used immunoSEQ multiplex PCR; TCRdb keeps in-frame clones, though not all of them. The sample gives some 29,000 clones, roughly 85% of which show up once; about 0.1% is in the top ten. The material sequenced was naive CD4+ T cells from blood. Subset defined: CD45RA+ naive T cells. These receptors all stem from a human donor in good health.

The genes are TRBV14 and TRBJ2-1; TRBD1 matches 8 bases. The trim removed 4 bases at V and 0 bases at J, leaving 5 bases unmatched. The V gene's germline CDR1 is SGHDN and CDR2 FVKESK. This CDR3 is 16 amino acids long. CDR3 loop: CASSLWTGSSYNEQFF. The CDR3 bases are TGTGCCAGCAGCCTGTGGACAGGGAGCTCCTACAATGAGCAGTTCTTC.

The DNA for the CDR3 is TGCGCCAGCAGCCAAGCCTCCGCCGAGAAGGGAGGCTACGAGCAGTACTTC. This encodes CASSQASAEKGGYEQYF. The V and J genes are TRBV4-1 and TRBJ2-7; D may be TRBD2 (6 bases). Trimming took off 1 base at V and 3 bases at J, with 19 bases between the two ends. Germline CDR1 MGHRA, CDR2 YSYEKL. The CDR3 extends over 17 amino acids.

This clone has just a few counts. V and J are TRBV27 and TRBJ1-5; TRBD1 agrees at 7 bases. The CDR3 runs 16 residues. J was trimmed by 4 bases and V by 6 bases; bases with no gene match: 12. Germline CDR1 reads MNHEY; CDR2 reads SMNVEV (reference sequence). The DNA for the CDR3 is TGTGCCAGCAGACCCTACCGGGACAGCAATAATCAGCCCCAGCATTTT. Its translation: CASRPYRDSNNQPQHF.

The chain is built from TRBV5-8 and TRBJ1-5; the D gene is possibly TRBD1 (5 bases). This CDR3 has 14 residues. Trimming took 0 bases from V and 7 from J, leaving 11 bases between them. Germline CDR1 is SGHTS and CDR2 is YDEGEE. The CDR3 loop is CASSLAPGGQPQHF. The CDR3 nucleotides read TGTGCCAGCAGCTTGGCCCCCGGGGGGCAGCCCCAGCATTTT.

DNA of the CDR3: TGTGCCAGTATCGACGGCAGGGCCCCTTTAAATCAGCCCCAGCATTTT. It yields the protein CASIDGRAPLNQPQHF. The J gene is TRBJ1-5, the V gene TRBV19, with D maybe TRBD1 (5 bases). Trimming stripped 7 bases from V and 4 bases from J, with 20 bases between. CDR3 length: 16 amino acids. Germline V gene lookup returns CDR1 LNHDA and CDR2 SQIVND (reference sequence).

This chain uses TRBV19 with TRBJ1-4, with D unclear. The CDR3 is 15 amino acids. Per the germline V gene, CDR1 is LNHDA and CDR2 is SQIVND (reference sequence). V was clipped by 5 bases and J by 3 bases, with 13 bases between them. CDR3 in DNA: TGTGCCAGTAGTCTGCAGTCTGTGGCTAATGAAAAACTGTTTTTT. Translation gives CASSLQSVANEKLFF.

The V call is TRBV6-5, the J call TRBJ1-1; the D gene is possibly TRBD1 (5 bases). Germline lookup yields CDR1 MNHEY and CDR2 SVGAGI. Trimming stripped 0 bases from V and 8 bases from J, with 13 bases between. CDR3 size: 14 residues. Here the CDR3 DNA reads TGTGCCAGCAGTTACTCCGGACAATACCCCGAAGCTTTCTTT. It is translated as CASSYSGQYPEAFF.

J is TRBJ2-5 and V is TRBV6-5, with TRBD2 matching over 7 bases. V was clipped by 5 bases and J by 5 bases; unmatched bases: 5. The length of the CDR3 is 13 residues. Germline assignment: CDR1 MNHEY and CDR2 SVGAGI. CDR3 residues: CASSTTSAETQYF. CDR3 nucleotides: TGTGCCAGCAGTACTACTAGCGCCGAGACCCAGTACTTC.

CDR3 region: CASSLGVVNTEAFF. The CDR3 region has the DNA TGTGCCAGCAGCTTAGGCGTTGTGAACACTGAAGCTTTCTTT. The chain carries TRBV7-2 and TRBJ1-1; D gene unclear. The length of the CDR3 is 14 residues. Germline values: CDR1 SGHTA, CDR2 FQGNSA. Trimming left V 1 base short and J 0 bases short, with 6 bases between. The full variable domain, completed using reference TRBV7-2 and TRBJ1-1, is GAGVSQSPSNKVTEKGKDVELRCDPISGHTALYWYRQSLGQGLEFLIYFQGNSAPDKSGLPSDRFSAERTGGSVSTLTIQRTQQEDSAVYLCASSLGVVNTEAFFGQGTRLTVV.

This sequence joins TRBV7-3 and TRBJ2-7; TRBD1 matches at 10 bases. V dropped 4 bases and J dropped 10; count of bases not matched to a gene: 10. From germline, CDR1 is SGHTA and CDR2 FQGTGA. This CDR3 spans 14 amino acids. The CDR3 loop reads CASSSGTGEEEQYF. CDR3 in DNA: TGTGCCAGCAGCTCCGGGACAGGGGAAGAAGAACAGTACTTC.

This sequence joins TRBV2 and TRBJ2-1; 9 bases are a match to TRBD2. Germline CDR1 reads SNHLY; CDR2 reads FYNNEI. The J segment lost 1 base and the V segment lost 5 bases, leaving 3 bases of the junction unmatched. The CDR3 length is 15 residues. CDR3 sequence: CASSRSGGSYNEQFF. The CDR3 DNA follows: TGTGCCAGCAGTCGGAGCGGGGGGTCCTACAATGAGCAGTTCTTC.

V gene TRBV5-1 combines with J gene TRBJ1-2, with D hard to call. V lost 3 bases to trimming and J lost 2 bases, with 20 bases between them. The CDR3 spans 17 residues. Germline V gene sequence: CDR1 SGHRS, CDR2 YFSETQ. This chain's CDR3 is CASSSSREGTKNYGYTF. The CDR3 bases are TGCGCCAGCAGCTCATCCCGGGAGGGAACAAAGAACTATGGCTACACCTTC.

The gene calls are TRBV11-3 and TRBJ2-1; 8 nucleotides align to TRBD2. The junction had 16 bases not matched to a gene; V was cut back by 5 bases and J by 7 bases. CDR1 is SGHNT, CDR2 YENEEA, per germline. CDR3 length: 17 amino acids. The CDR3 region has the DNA TGTGCCAGCAGCCTCACCACCGGGACTAGTGATTTTAATGAGCAGTTCTTC. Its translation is CASSLTTGTSDFNEQFF. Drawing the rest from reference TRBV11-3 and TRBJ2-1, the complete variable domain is EAGVVQSPRYKIIEKKQPVAFWCNPISGHNTLYWYLQNLGQGPELLIRYENEEAVDDSQLPKDRFSAERLKGVDSTLKIQPAELGDSAVYLCASSLTTGTSDFNEQFFGPGTRLTVL.

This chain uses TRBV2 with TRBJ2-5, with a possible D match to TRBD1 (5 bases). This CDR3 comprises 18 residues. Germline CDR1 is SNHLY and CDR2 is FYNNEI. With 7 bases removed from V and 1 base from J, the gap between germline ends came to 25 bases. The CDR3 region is CASNTGRTPGGVQETQYF. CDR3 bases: TGTGCCAGCAATACAGGACGTACCCCCGGTGGAGTCCAAGAGACCCAGTACTTC.

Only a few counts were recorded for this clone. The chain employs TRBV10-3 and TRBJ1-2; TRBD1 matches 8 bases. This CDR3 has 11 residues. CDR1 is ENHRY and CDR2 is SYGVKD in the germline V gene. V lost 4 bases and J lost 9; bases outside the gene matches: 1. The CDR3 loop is CAISGTGSYTF. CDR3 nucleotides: TGTGCCATCAGTGGGACAGGGAGCTACACCTTC.

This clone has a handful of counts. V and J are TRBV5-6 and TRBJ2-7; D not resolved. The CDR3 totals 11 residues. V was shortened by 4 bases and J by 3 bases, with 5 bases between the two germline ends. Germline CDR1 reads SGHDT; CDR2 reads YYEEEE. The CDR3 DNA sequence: TGTGCCAGCAGCATCAACTACGAGCAGTACTTC. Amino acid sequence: CASSINYEQYF.

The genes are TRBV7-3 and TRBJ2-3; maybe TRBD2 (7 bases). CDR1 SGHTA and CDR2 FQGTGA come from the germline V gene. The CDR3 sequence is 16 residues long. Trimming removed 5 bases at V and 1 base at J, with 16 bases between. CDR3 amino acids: CASSARRGAGTDTQYF. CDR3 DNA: TGTGCCAGCAGCGCCCGACGGGGGGCGGGCACAGATACGCAGTATTTT.

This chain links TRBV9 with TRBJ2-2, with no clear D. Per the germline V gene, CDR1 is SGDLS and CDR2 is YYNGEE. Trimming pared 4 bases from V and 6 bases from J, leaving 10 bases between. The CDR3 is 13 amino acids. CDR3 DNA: TGTGCCAGCAGCCCGAGCTCTTCCGGGGAGCTGTTTTTT. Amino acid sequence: CASSPSSSGELFF.

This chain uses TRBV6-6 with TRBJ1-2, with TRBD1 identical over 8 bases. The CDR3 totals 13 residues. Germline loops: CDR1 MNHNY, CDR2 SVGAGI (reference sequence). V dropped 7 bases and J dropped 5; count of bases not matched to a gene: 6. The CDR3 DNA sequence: TGTGCCAGCACCCTACAGGGGGATTATGGCTACACCTTC. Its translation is CASTLQGDYGYTF.

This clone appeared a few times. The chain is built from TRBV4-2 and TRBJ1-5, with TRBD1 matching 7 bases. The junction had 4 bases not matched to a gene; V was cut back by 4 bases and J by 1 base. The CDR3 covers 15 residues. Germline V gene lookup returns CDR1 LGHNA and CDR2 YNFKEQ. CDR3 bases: TGTGCCAGCAGCCTAAACAGGGGCAGCAATCAGCCCCAGCATTTT. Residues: CASSLNRGSNQPQHF.

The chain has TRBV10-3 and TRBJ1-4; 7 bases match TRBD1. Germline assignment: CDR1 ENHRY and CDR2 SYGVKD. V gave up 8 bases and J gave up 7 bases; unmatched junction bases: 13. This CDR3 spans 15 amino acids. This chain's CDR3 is CAISKDRGGGEKLFF. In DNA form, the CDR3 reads TGTGCCATCTCCAAAGACCGAGGGGGCGGTGAAAAACTGTTTTTT.

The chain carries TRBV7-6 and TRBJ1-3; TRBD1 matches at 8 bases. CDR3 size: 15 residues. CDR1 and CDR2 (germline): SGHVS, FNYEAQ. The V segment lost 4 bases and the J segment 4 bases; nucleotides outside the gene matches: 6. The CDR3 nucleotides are TGTGCCAGCAGCTCAAGGACAGGGACAGGAAACACCATATATTTT. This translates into CASSSRTGTGNTIYF.

The CDR3 DNA reads as TGTGCCAGCAGCCCTAAGAAGGGGCACATGAACACTGAAGCTTTCTTT. Translating gives CASSPKKGHMNTEAFF. V usage is TRBV5-4 and J usage is TRBJ1-1, with D possibly matching TRBD1 (5 bases). The CDR3 length is 16 residues. V dropped 4 bases and J dropped 0 bases, with 16 bases sitting between them. Germline V gives CDR1 SGHNT, CDR2 YYREEE (reference sequence).

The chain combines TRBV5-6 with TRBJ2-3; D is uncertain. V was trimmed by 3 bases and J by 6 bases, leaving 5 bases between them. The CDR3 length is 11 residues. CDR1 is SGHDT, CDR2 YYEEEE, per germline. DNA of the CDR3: TGTGCCAGCAGCTCGTCTGATACGCAGTATTTT. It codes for CASSSSDTQYF.

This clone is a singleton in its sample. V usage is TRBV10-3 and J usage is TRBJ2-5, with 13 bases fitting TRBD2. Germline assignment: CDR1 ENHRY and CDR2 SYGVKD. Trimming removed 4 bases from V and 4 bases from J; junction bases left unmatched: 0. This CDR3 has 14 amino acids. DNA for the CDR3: TGTGCCATCAGTGGGACTAGCGGGGGAGAGACCCAGTACTTC. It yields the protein CAISGTSGGETQYF.

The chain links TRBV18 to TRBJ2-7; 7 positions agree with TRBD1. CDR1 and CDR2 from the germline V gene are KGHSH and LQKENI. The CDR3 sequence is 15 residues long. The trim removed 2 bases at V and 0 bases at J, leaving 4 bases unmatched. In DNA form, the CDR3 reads TGTGCCAGCTCACCATCAGGGGGTGTCTCCTACGAGCAGTACTTC. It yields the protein CASSPSGGVSYEQYF.

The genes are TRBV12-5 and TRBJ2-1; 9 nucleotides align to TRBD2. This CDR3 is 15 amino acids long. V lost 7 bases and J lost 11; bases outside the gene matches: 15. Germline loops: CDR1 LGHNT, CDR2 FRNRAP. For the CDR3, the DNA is TGTGCTAGTGTCCACGCCCAAGTAGCGGGGGTTAAGCAGTTCTTC. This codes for CASVHAQVAGVKQFF. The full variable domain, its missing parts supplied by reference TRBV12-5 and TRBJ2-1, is DARVTQTPRHKVTEMGQEVTMRCQPILGHNTVFWYRQTMMQGLELLAYFRNRAPLDDSGMPKDRFSAEMPDATLATLKIQPSEPRDSAVYFCASVHAQVAGVKQFFGPGTRLTVL.

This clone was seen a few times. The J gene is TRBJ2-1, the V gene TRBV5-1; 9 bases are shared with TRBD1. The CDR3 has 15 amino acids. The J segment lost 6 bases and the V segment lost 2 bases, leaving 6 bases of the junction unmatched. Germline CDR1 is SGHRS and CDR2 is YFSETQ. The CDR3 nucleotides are TGCGCCAGCAGCTTCGGGGACAGGGTTAGCAATGAGCAGTTCTTC. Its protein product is CASSFGDRVSNEQFF.

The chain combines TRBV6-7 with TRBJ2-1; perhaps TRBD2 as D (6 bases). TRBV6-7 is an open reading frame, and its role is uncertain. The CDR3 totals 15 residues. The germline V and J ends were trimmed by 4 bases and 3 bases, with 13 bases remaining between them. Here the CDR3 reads CASSFTGTFYNEQFF. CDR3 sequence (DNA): TGTGCCAGCAGTTTTACCGGGACTTTCTACAATGAGCAGTTCTTC.

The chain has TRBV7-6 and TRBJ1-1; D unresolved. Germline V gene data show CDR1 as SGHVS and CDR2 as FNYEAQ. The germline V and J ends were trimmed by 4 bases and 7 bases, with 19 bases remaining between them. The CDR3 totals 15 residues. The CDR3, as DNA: TGTGCCAGCAGCTCTGGGTCGGCAGGCTCCTTTGAAGCTTTCTTT. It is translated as CASSSGSAGSFEAFF.